The T cell receptor beta chain described here comes from a study of blood T cells in healthy people across ages. General study results and limits: CMV infection status of these donors was not known.

It was with a sample-barcoded 5' primer and a J-beta primer mix that a second PCR of about 6 to 12 cycles was run. In TCRdb, the 5' RACE reads were re-called with MiXCR into one record per CDR3 protein. The table lists over 1.5 million distinct CDR3 sequences, around 48% of them singletons. In germline, CDR1 is LGHNA, CDR2 YSLEER. The CDR3 totals 18 residues. The V end lost 0 bases, the J end lost 4 bases, and 19 bases lay between the germline ends. This clonotype was counted between two and nine times. Its cognate antigen is unknown. Sequencing used blood. The sequence was obtained from a woman in her forties in good health. V gene TRBV4-3 combines with J gene TRBJ2-1, with D possibly matching TRBD2 (6 bases). The CDR3 DNA is TGCGCCAGCAGCCAAGATAACCCAGCGGGTTCATATTACAATGAGCAGTTCTTC. Amino acid sequence: CASSQDNPAGSYYNEQFF.